Each of the 21 T cell receptor beta chains below was sequenced from the same sample in a study of T-cell reconstitution after alpha-beta-depleted transplantation in children. Preparation of the TCRbeta library involved a method that used unique molecular identifiers. MiXCR, applied by TCRdb to the PCR reads, yields one record per CDR3 protein. The sample contains about a million distinct CDR3 sequences, 25% to 30% of which appear only once. This material consisted of PBMCs, mostly from graft donor cells, taken 360 days after TCRalphabeta/CD19-depleted stem cell transplant. The receptor source for this set is a boy in the first two years of life who had a stem cell transplant for SCID, so the T cells may come from the graft donor.

The V gene is TRBV4-2, the J gene TRBJ1-3; 7 positions agree with TRBD1. The CDR3 totals 21 residues. Germline CDR1 reads LGHNA; CDR2 reads YNFKEQ. V dropped 0 bases and J dropped 2; count of bases not matched to a gene: 19. CDR3 sequence: CASSQDWDRIPFFRTGNTIYF. The DNA of the CDR3 is TGTGCCAGCAGCCAAGATTGGGACAGAATACCTTTTTTCAGGACTGGAAACACCATATATTTT.

This rearrangement joins TRBV5-1 to TRBJ2-1; TRBD2 matches at 7 bases. The germline gives CDR1 SGHRS, CDR2 YFSETQ. V dropped 2 bases and J dropped 2; count of bases not matched to a gene: 10. The CDR3 extends over 17 amino acids. The CDR3 DNA sequence: TGCGCCAGCAGCTTACCCTCCCTGGCGGGGGCCTACAATGAGCAGTTCTTC. Translated: CASSLPSLAGAYNEQFF. The variable domain in full, completed from reference TRBV5-1 and TRBJ2-1, reads KAGVTQTPRYLIKTRGQQVTLSCSPISGHRSVSWYQQTPGQGLQFLFEYFSETQRNKGNFPGRFSGRQFSNSRSEMNVSTLELGDSALYLCASSLPSLAGAYNEQFFGPGTRLTVL.

This clonotype appeared many times. This rearrangement joins TRBV27 to TRBJ1-1; D possibly corresponds to TRBD1 (5 bases). There are 14 residues in the CDR3. In germline, CDR1 is MNHEY, CDR2 SMNVEV (reference sequence). Trimming took 6 bases from V and 0 from J, leaving 11 bases between them. The CDR3 DNA reads as TGTGCCAGCAGGCCCAGGGAATTGAACACTGAAGCTTTCTTT. This sequence encodes CASRPRELNTEAFF.

J is TRBJ1-5 and V is TRBV2; D not certain. With 6 bases removed from V and 4 bases from J, the gap between germline ends came to 16 bases. Germline-derived CDR1 and CDR2 are SNHLY and FYNNEI. The CDR3 totals 15 residues. The CDR3 DNA is TGTGCCAGCAGGCCCGGAGTGACGCCTAATCAGCCCCAGCATTTT. Protein product: CASRPGVTPNQPQHF.

This clonotype occurred a few times. The CDR3 coding sequence is TGTGCCAGCAGCCCCCTATTCAGGGCGGAATCGAACACTGAAGCTTTCTTT. Its translation is CASSPLFRAESNTEAFF. This chain uses TRBV4-2 with TRBJ1-1, with D perhaps TRBD1 (5 bases). CDR1 and CDR2 from the germline V gene are LGHNA and YNFKEQ. The V and J ends lost 4 bases and 1 base respectively, with 19 bases between them. The CDR3 runs 17 residues.

V usage is TRBV7-9 and J usage is TRBJ2-5, with 11 bases identical to TRBD1. The CDR3 loop spans 15 amino acids. Germline V lookup: CDR1 SEHNR, CDR2 FQNEAQ (reference sequence). Trimming took 6 bases from V and 5 from J; bases not matched to a gene: 8. For the CDR3, the DNA is TGTGCCAGCAGTACGGGACAGGGGGTCCGGGAGACCCAGTACTTC. It is translated as CASSTGQGVRETQYF.

This clonotype was counted only a few times. This chain joins TRBV20-1 and TRBJ2-5; 8 bases map to TRBD1. The CDR3 extends over 13 amino acids. The germline V gene encodes CDR1 DFQATT and CDR2 SNEGSKA (reference sequence). V lost 4 bases and J lost 5; bases outside the gene matches: 6. The CDR3 DNA follows: TGCAGTGCTATGACAGGGGTTCGGGAGACCCAGTACTTC. Translation: CSAMTGVRETQYF.

Only one count was recorded for this clonotype. V and J are TRBV28 and TRBJ1-2, with no clear D. This CDR3 is 14 amino acids long. Germline values: CDR1 MDHEN, CDR2 SYDVKM. V lost 8 bases, J lost 0 bases, and 13 bases lay in between. The CDR3 reads CASRPGRANYGYTF. The CDR3 DNA follows: TGTGCCAGCCGCCCGGGGAGAGCTAACTATGGCTACACCTTC.

This chain joins TRBV9 and TRBJ2-2; possibly TRBD1 or TRBD2 for D (5 bases each). CDR3 length equals 15 residues. The germline gives CDR1 SGDLS, CDR2 YYNGEE. Trimming left V 3 bases short and J 7 bases short, with 16 bases between. The CDR3 DNA follows: TGTGCCAGCAGCGCCCGCCTAGCAGGGTACGGGGAGCTGTTTTTT. Protein: CASSARLAGYGELFF.

This clonotype was observed a few times. The chain couples TRBV4-1 to TRBJ2-7, with 9 bases identical to TRBD2. This CDR3 has 16 amino acids. Per germline, CDR1 MGHRA and CDR2 YSYEKL. The V gene end was trimmed by 2 bases and the J gene end by 5 bases; junction bases not matched to a gene: 10. The CDR3 DNA sequence: TGCGCCAGCAGCCAATTATTTAGCGGGGGATCGGACGAGCAGTACTTC. The encoded protein is CASSQLFSGGSDEQYF.

This sequence joins TRBV29-1 and TRBJ2-5, with TRBD1 as a possible D gene (5 bases). V was pared by 4 bases and J by 4 bases, with 13 bases between. CDR3 length equals 13 residues. Germline assignment: CDR1 SQVTM and CDR2 ANQGSEA. For the CDR3, the DNA is TGCAGCGTTGCGAAGGGGTCTGGAGAGACCCAGTACTTC. Translating it yields CSVAKGSGETQYF. The full variable domain, in which reference TRBV29-1 and TRBJ2-5 provide the parts outside the CDR3, is SAVISQKPSRDICQRGTSLTIQCQVDSQVTMMFWYRQQPGQSLTLIATANQGSEATYESGFVIDKFPISRPNLTFSTLTVSNMSPEDSSIYLCSVAKGSGETQYFGPGTRLLVL.

A note on this clonotype: Germline and junction disagree at one end, which may indicate a read error. This chain joins TRBV12-3 or TRBV12-4 and TRBJ2-5; D might be TRBD2 (9 bases). The CDR3 has 15 residues. CDR3 in amino acids: CASSPRGRGGRTQYF. CDR3 DNA sequence: TGTGCGAGCAGTCCCAGGGGGCGGGGGGGCCGGACCCAGTACTTC.

This clonotype appeared a few times. The V call is TRBV9, the J call TRBJ2-5; 12 bases agree with TRBD1. The CDR3 is 15 amino acids. CDR1 SGDLS and CDR2 YYNGEE come from the germline V gene. Trimming at V came to 4 bases and at J to 6 bases, leaving 7 bases not matched to a gene. The CDR3 coding sequence is TGTGCCAGCAGCCGCGGGGGACAGGGGGCAAAGACCCAGTACTTC. Translation: CASSRGGQGAKTQYF.

This clonotype was counted between two and nine times. This chain uses TRBV5-4 with TRBJ2-5; 8 nucleotides agree with TRBD2. The CDR3 is 14 residues long. Trimming cost V 2 bases and J 5 bases; bases outside gene matches: 5. In germline, CDR1 is SGHNT, CDR2 YYREEE (reference sequence). Here the CDR3 reads CASSFGGARETQYF. The DNA of the CDR3 is TGTGCCAGCAGCTTCGGGGGGGCCAGGGAGACCCAGTACTTC.

V and J are TRBV5-1 and TRBJ2-7; maybe TRBD1 (6 bases). Between the trimmed V and J ends, which lost 0 bases and 4 bases, there was a span of 17 bases. From germline, CDR1 is SGHRS and CDR2 YFSETQ. The CDR3 extends over 16 amino acids. As DNA, the CDR3 is TGCGCCAGCAGCTTGGCGACAGGCCCGGGGTTATACGAGCAGTACTTC. Translated: CASSLATGPGLYEQYF.

The rearrangement uses TRBV4-1 and TRBJ2-6; D might be TRBD1 (5 bases). The germline CDR1 and CDR2 sequences are MGHRA and YSYEKL. The CDR3 sequence is 16 residues long. Trimming took off 3 bases at V and 4 bases at J, with 13 bases between the two ends. CDR3 protein: CASSHVDNTGANVLTF. The CDR3 nucleotides read TGCGCCAGCAGCCACGTGGACAATACCGGGGCCAACGTCCTGACTTTC.

The chain links TRBV7-2 to TRBJ1-5, with 10 bases that match TRBD1. The junction had 7 bases not matched to a gene; V was cut back by 2 bases and J by 9 bases. Germline values: CDR1 SGHTA, CDR2 FQGNSA. This CDR3 contains 15 residues. The CDR3 sequence is CASSLSGTGDPPQHF. CDR3 in DNA: TGTGCCAGCAGCTTAAGCGGGACAGGGGATCCGCCCCAGCATTTT.

This clonotype showed up just a few times. The chain is built from TRBV6-5 and TRBJ1-2; D is possibly TRBD1 (6 bases). V dropped 0 bases and J dropped 7 bases, with 15 bases sitting between them. The CDR3 is made up of 15 amino acids. Germline loops: CDR1 MNHEY, CDR2 SVGAGI. This CDR3 reads CASSYSEGGRSGYTF. CDR3 nucleotides: TGTGCCAGCAGTTACTCAGAGGGGGGTAGGAGTGGCTACACCTTC.

V and J are TRBV6-1 and TRBJ2-3, with a tentative D call TRBD2 (5 bases). The V end was cut by 8 bases, the J end by 1 base, with 13 bases between. This CDR3 has 14 residues. Germline lookup yields CDR1 MNHNS and CDR2 SASEGT. The CDR3 loop reads CASQRDGGTDTQYF. In DNA, the CDR3 is TGTGCCAGCCAAAGAGACGGGGGCACAGATACGCAGTATTTT.

This chain links TRBV20-1 with TRBJ2-7; TRBD2 might be the D (5 bases). CDR3 length: 13 residues. Germline V gene data show CDR1 as DFQATT and CDR2 as SNEGSKA (reference sequence). V lost 5 bases to trimming and J lost 0 bases, with 11 bases between them. The chain's CDR3 is CSALASDSYEQYF. CDR3 nucleotides: TGCAGTGCTTTAGCGTCCGACTCCTACGAGCAGTACTTC.

J is TRBJ1-1 and V is TRBV12-3 or TRBV12-4, with 9 bases identical to TRBD1. The CDR3 runs to 17 residues. V shed 5 bases, J shed 1 base, and the junction held 11 bases outside the gene matches. Here the CDR3 reads CASSPTGTGRTNTEAFF. The CDR3 DNA follows: TGTGCCAGCAGTCCGACCGGGACAGGGCGCACGAACACTGAAGCTTTCTTT.